This T cell receptor beta chain stems from a study of T cell responses to AZD1222 COVID-19 vaccine. Study-wide results and limits: Among vaccine-associated CD4 TCRs, coverage spanned spike, with dominance at 160-218 and 743-854. Of the AZD1222 recipients, only 5 to 7 were seropositive at baseline.

Regarding this clone: As yet, its antigen is unknown.

Clones were sequenced by immunoSEQ multiplex PCR, and TCRdb holds only the in-frame ones, with some missing. The sample lists 150,000 to 200,000 clones, around 87% occurring once. Sample: peripheral blood, taken 28 days after the second AZD1222 dose. The origin of this receptor is an adult who received the AZD1222 COVID-19 vaccine.

DNA for the CDR3: TGTGCCAGCAGTCCCCGCGCAGAAAAGATGATATATGGCTACACCTTC. Protein product: CASSPRAEKMIYGYTF. The chain is built from TRBV11-2 and TRBJ1-2; the D is unclear. Trimming removed 6 bases at V and 5 bases at J, with 22 bases between. Looked up from germline, CDR1 is SGHAT and CDR2 is FQNNGV. CDR3 length equals 16 residues.